Following are 22 T cell receptor beta chains from one sample sequenced in a study of PD-1 blockade in classical Hodgkin lymphoma. Time point of the sample: cycle 4 day 1 (C4D1), after five to seven weeks of nivolumab. Every patient relapsed after autologous stem cell transplantation, and brentuximab vedotin exposure varied. Magnetic negative selection was used to purify CD4+ T cells from thawed PBMCs. Clones were read by immunoSEQ multiplex PCR, and TCRdb kept only the in-frame ones, dropping some. The sample includes 25,000 to 35,000 clones, under 80% of them seen just once. The sequencing here drew on CD4+ T cells from blood, taken before the fourth cycle of nivolumab. All receptors come from a human donor with classical Hodgkin lymphoma.

This chain links TRBV5-6 with TRBJ1-2; TRBD1 is a possible D gene (5 bases). CDR3 length: 15 residues. Germline V gene lookup returns CDR1 SGHDT and CDR2 YYEEEE. V gave up 0 bases and J gave up 7 bases, with 16 bases separating them. CDR3 coding DNA: TGTGCCAGCAGCTTGGAAACCCGCCAGGGCAGTGGCTACACCTTC. Its protein is CASSLETRQGSGYTF.

This clone was counted between two and nine times. The J gene is TRBJ2-1, the V gene TRBV5-5, with 7 bases aligning to TRBD2. V gave up 0 bases and J gave up 7 bases; unmatched junction bases: 13. This CDR3 has 17 residues. The germline gives CDR1 SGHKS, CDR2 YYEKEE (reference sequence). DNA of the CDR3: TGTGCCAGCAGCTTGGAGTTTCGTATCGGGAGGTTGAATGAGCAGTTCTTC. Protein product: CASSLEFRIGRLNEQFF.

This clone was recorded a few times. The chain joins TRBV7-9 to TRBJ1-1; D not certain. The CDR3 covers 15 residues. The germline V gene has CDR1 SEHNR and CDR2 FQNEAQ (reference sequence). Trimming pared 3 bases from V and 1 base from J, leaving 12 bases between. CDR3 sequence: CASSFGSLPNTEAFF. CDR3 in DNA: TGTGCCAGCAGCTTTGGCAGTCTTCCGAACACTGAAGCTTTCTTT.

The gene calls are TRBV7-2 and TRBJ2-2, with 8 positions matching TRBD1. This CDR3 region has 16 residues. Germline V gives CDR1 SGHTA, CDR2 FQGNSA. V lost 2 bases, J lost 7 bases, and 9 bases stayed unmatched. This chain's CDR3 is CASSLFARGRGGELFF. Here the CDR3 DNA reads TGTGCCAGCAGCTTATTTGCCAGGGGGCGTGGCGGGGAGCTGTTTTTT.

This clone has a handful of counts. As DNA, the CDR3 is TGCGCCAGCAGCCAAGTGGGACTAGCGGGAGGGCGAATAGTCGCGCAGTATTTT. It encodes CASSQVGLAGGRIVAQYF. The V gene is TRBV4-1, the J gene TRBJ2-3, with 16 bases fitting TRBD2. This CDR3 region has 18 residues. With 1 base clipped from V and 10 bases from J, the junction kept 11 bases outside the gene matches. Germline V gene data show CDR1 as MGHRA and CDR2 as YSYEKL.

The chain joins TRBV10-3 to TRBJ1-5; maybe TRBD1 (5 bases). In germline, CDR1 is ENHRY, CDR2 SYGVKD. This CDR3 contains 13 residues. V was trimmed by 8 bases and J by 4 bases, leaving 12 bases between them. DNA of the CDR3: TGTGCCATCTCGGTAGGGGAAAATCAGCCCCAGCATTTT. Its translation is CAISVGENQPQHF.

The chain employs TRBV6-5 and TRBJ2-1, with 8 positions matching TRBD2. The CDR3 loop spans 16 amino acids. Germline lookup yields CDR1 MNHEY and CDR2 SVGAGI. Germline trimming cut 0 bases from V and 4 bases from J; bases unmatched to any gene: 5. The CDR3 DNA reads TGTGCCAGCAGTTACTCGACGGGGGGGTCTTACAATGAGCAGTTCTTC. This sequence encodes CASSYSTGGSYNEQFF.

The V call is TRBV13, the J call TRBJ2-7; no clear D gene. The length of the CDR3 is 12 residues. Germline assignment: CDR1 PRHDT and CDR2 FYEKMQ (reference sequence). Trimming left V 4 bases short and J 3 bases short, with 7 bases between. The CDR3 sequence: CASSSDNYEQYF. The CDR3 DNA reads as TGTGCCAGCAGCTCAGACAACTACGAGCAGTACTTC.

The V gene is TRBV18, the J gene TRBJ2-2; no definite D call. There are 13 residues in the CDR3. The germline CDR1 and CDR2 sequences are KGHSH and LQKENI. V lost 3 bases to trimming and J lost 6 bases, with 8 bases between them. The DNA for the CDR3 is TGTGCCAGCTCACCCTCGGGTCCCGGGGAGCTGTTTTTT. This translates into CASSPSGPGELFF.

The V gene is TRBV7-6, the J gene TRBJ2-3; D is uncertain. The V gene lost 3 bases and the J gene lost 0 bases, with 7 bases spanning the gap. The CDR3 sequence is 14 residues long. CDR1 and CDR2 from the germline V gene are SGHVS and FNYEAQ. The DNA for the CDR3 is TGTGCCAGCAGCTTGGGTCCGAGCACAGATACGCAGTATTTT. It is translated as CASSLGPSTDTQYF.

Only a few counts were recorded for this clone. The gene calls are TRBV18 and TRBJ2-2, with D hard to call. Deletions cut 2 bases from V and 3 bases from J, with 13 bases between. Germline V gives CDR1 KGHSH, CDR2 LQKENI. This CDR3 has 16 amino acids. The CDR3 reads CASSPWTLVDTGELFF. The CDR3 DNA sequence: TGTGCCAGCTCACCATGGACGTTGGTGGACACCGGGGAGCTGTTTTTT.

A single count supports this clone. The V call is TRBV18, the J call TRBJ2-1, with 8 bases lining up with TRBD2. This CDR3 comprises 15 residues. The V and J ends lost 3 bases and 8 bases, in that order; junction bases with no gene match: 9. Germline V gene lookup returns CDR1 KGHSH and CDR2 LQKENI. CDR3 protein: CASSPPAPAGDEQFF. The CDR3 nucleotides are TGTGCCAGCTCACCCCCGGCCCCAGCGGGGGATGAGCAGTTCTTC.

This chain uses TRBV5-1 with TRBJ1-5, with 8 bases lining up with TRBD1. With V trimmed by 0 bases and J by 5 bases, 4 bases remained unmatched. The CDR3 has 15 residues. Germline CDR1 is SGHRS and CDR2 is YFSETQ. The CDR3 spells CASSLEGQGYQPQHF. The CDR3 coding sequence is TGCGCCAGCAGCTTGGAAGGACAGGGTTATCAGCCCCAGCATTTT.

This chain uses TRBV23-1 with TRBJ2-2, with a possible D match to TRBD2 (5 bases). TRBV23-1 is filed as an ORF, its function uncertain. The CDR3 runs to 14 residues. V was pared by 4 bases and J by 4 bases, with 10 bases between. DNA of the CDR3: TGCGCCAGCAGTCGAAAGGACTGCACCGGGGAGCTGTTTTTT. This gives the protein CASSRKDCTGELFF.

The chain combines TRBV6-1 with TRBJ1-1; no clear D. There are 13 residues in the CDR3. Germline-derived CDR1 and CDR2 are MNHNS and SASEGT. V gave up 6 bases and J gave up 1 base, with 9 bases separating them. Written as DNA, the CDR3 is TGTGCCAGCAGATATACCCAGAACACTGAAGCTTTCTTT. Translation gives CASRYTQNTEAFF.

This chain uses TRBV5-1 with TRBJ2-3; 11 bases are a match to TRBD2. This CDR3 region has 17 residues. CDR1 is SGHRS, CDR2 YFSETQ, per germline. With V trimmed by 1 base and J by 1 base, 5 bases remained unmatched. In DNA, the CDR3 is TGCGCCAGCAGCTTGCTAGCGGGGGGCCCGGGCACAGATACGCAGTATTTT. Protein product: CASSLLAGGPGTDTQYF.

V is TRBV19 and J is TRBJ1-1, with D possibly being TRBD1 (5 bases). Germline loops: CDR1 LNHDA, CDR2 SQIVND (reference sequence). The CDR3 is made up of 14 amino acids. The V end was cut by 7 bases, the J end by 5 bases, with 17 bases between. CDR3 DNA: TGTGCCAGTAACTTCAACACCAGGGAGACTGAAGCTTTCTTT. Translation: CASNFNTRETEAFF. The whole variable domain, filled in from reference TRBV19 and TRBJ1-1, reads DGGITQSPKYLFRKEGQNVTLSCEQNLNHDAMYWYRQDPGQGLRLIYYSQIVNDFQKGDIAEGYSVSREKKESFPLTVTSAQKNPTAFYLCASNFNTRETEAFFGQGTRLTVV.

This chain uses TRBV4-1 with TRBJ2-5, with TRBD2 matching over 12 bases. Unmatched junction bases numbered 13, after V lost 0 bases and J lost 2 bases. The germline V gene encodes CDR1 MGHRA and CDR2 YSYEKL. The CDR3 loop spans 20 amino acids. The CDR3 spells CASSQDRDRPSGRVQETQYF. The CDR3 DNA follows: TGCGCCAGCAGCCAAGACAGGGACAGACCTAGCGGGAGGGTACAAGAGACCCAGTACTTC.

The gene calls are TRBV28 and TRBJ2-7; 14 bases are shared with TRBD2. This CDR3 comprises 14 residues. With V trimmed by 10 bases and J by 4 bases, 6 bases remained unmatched. Germline V CDR1 and CDR2: MDHEN, SYDVKM. The CDR3: CAIRLAGGRYEQYF. The CDR3 bases are TGTGCCATTCGACTAGCGGGAGGGAGGTACGAGCAGTACTTC.

The chain links TRBV12-5 to TRBJ1-4; a weak D match, TRBD1 (5 bases). The CDR3 covers 16 residues. From germline, CDR1 is LGHNT and CDR2 FRNRAP. Trimming left V 5 bases short and J 7 bases short, with 20 bases between. As DNA, the CDR3 is TGTGCTAGTGGTCTTGGGGCGACGCGTCTGACTGAAAAACTGTTTTTT. The encoded protein is CASGLGATRLTEKLFF.

This clone turned up a few times. Other DNA sequences from this sample encode an identical CDR3 as well. The chain carries TRBV12-5 and TRBJ1-2; 9 bases map to TRBD1. Germline CDR1 is LGHNT and CDR2 is FRNRAP. The CDR3 extends over 13 amino acids. V was clipped by 6 bases and J by 7 bases; unmatched bases: 6. The CDR3 spells CASGQGASRGYTF. CDR3 coding DNA: TGTGCTAGTGGACAGGGGGCCTCTCGTGGCTACACCTTC.

The count of this clone is one. The V call is TRBV5-1, the J call TRBJ2-3; 13 nucleotides match TRBD2. Per germline, CDR1 SGHRS and CDR2 YFSETQ. The CDR3 has 17 residues. Trimming took 4 bases from V and 0 from J; bases not matched to a gene: 5. The chain's CDR3 is CASSTEGLAGSTDTQYF. CDR3 sequence (DNA): TGCGCCAGCAGCACGGAGGGACTAGCGGGGAGCACAGATACGCAGTATTTT.